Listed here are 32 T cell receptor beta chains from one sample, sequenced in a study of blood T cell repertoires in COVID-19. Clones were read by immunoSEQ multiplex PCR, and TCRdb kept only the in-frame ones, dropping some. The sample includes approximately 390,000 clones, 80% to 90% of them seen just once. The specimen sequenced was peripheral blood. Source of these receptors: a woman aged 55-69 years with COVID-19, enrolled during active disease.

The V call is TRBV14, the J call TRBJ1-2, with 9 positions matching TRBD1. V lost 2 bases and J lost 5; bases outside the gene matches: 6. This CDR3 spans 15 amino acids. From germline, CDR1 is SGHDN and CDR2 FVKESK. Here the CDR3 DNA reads TGTGCCAGCAGCCAATCCCTGACAGGGGGGTATGGCTACACCTTC. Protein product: CASSQSLTGGYGYTF.

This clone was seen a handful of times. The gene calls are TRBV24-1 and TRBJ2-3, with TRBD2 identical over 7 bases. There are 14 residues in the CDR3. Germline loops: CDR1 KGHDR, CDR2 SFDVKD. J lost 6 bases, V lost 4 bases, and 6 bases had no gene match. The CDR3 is CATSEGTIRDTQYF. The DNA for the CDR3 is TGTGCCACCAGTGAAGGGACTATCAGGGATACGCAGTATTTT.

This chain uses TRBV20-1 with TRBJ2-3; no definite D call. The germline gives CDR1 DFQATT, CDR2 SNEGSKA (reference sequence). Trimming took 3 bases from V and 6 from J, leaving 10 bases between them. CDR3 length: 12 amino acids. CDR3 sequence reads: CSASYQSDTQYF. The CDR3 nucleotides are TGCAGTGCTAGTTACCAGTCGGATACGCAGTATTTT.

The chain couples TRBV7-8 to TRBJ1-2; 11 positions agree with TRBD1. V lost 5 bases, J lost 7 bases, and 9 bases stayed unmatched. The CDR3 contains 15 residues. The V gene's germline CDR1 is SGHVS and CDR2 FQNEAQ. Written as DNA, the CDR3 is TGTGCCAGCAGCCGTCGGGACAGGGGGAAGGGTGGCTACACCTTC. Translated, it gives CASSRRDRGKGGYTF.

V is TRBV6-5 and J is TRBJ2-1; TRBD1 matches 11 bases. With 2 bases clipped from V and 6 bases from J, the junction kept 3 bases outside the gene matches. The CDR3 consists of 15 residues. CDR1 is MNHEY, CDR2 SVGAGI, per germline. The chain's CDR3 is CASSYGTGGVNEQFF. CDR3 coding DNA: TGTGCCAGCAGTTACGGGACAGGGGGGGTCAATGAGCAGTTCTTC.

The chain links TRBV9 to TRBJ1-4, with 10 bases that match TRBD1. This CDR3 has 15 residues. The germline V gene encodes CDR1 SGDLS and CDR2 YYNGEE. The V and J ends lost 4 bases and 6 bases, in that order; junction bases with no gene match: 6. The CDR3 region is CASSPRDRGHEKLFF. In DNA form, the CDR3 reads TGTGCCAGCAGCCCCCGGGACAGGGGCCATGAAAAACTGTTTTTT. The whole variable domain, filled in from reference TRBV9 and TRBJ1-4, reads DSGVTQTPKHLITATGQRVTLRCSPRSGDLSVYWYQQSLDQGLQFLIQYYNGEERAKGNILERFSAQQFPDLHSELNLSSLELGDSALYFCASSPRDRGHEKLFFGSGTQLSVL.

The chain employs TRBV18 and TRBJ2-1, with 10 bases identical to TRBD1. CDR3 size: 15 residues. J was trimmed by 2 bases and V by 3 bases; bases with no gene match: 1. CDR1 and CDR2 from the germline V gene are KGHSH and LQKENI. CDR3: CASSPGQGPYNEQFF. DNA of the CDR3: TGTGCCAGCTCACCGGGACAGGGGCCCTACAATGAGCAGTTCTTC.

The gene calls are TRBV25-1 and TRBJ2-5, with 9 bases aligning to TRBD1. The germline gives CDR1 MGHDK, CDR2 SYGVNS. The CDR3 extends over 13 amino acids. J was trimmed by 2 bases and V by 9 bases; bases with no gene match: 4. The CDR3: CASRTGAQETQYF. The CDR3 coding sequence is TGTGCCAGTCGGACAGGGGCTCAAGAGACCCAGTACTTC.

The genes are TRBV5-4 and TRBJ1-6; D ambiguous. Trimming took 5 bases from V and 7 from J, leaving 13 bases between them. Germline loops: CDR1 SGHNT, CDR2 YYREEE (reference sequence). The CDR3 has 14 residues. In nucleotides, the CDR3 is TGTGCCAGCAGTGGGAGCATAAGGAATTCACCCCTCCACTTT. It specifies CASSGSIRNSPLHF.

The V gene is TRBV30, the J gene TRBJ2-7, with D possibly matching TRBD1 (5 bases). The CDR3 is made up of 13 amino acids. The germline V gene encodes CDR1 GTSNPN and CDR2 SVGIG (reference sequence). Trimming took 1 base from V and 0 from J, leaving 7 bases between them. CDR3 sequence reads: CAWSAGFSYEQYF. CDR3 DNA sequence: TGTGCCTGGAGTGCAGGGTTCTCCTACGAGCAGTACTTC.

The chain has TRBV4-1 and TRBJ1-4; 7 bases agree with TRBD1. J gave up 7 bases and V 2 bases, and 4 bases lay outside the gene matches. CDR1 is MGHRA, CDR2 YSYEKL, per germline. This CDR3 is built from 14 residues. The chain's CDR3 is CASSQFRGSEKLFF. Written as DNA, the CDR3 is TGCGCCAGCAGCCAATTCAGGGGGAGTGAAAAACTGTTTTTT.

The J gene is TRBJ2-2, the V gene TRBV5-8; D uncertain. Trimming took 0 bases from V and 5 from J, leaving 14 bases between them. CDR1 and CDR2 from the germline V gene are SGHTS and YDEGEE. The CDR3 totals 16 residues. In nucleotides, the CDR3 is TGTGCCAGCAGCTTGGCCTTTCCCCTGAGGACCGGGGAGCTGTTTTTT. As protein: CASSLAFPLRTGELFF.

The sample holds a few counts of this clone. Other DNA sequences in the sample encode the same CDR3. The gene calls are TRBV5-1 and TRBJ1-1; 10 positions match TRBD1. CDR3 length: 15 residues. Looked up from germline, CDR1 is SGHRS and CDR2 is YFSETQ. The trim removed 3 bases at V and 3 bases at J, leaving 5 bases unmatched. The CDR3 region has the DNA TGCGCCAGCAGCTCCGGACAGGGGGGATACACTGAAGCTTTCTTT. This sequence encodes CASSSGQGGYTEAFF.

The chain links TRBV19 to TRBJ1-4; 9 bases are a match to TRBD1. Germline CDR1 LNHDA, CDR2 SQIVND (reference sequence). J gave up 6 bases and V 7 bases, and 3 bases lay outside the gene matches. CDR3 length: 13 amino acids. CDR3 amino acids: CASKGQGHEKLFF. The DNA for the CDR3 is TGTGCCAGTAAGGGACAGGGTCATGAAAAACTGTTTTTT.

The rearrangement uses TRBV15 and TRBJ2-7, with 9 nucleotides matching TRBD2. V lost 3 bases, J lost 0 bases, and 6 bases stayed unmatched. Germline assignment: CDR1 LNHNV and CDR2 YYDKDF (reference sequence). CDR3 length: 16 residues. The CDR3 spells CATSRDSGGSSYEQYF. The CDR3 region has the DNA TGTGCCACCAGCAGGGATAGCGGGGGCAGCTCCTACGAGCAGTACTTC.

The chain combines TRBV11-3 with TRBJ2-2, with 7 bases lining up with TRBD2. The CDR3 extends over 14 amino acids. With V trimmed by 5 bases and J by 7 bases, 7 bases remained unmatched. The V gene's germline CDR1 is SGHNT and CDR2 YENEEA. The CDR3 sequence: CASSPRGSNGELFF. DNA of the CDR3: TGTGCCAGCAGCCCGCGGGGGAGCAACGGGGAGCTGTTTTTT.

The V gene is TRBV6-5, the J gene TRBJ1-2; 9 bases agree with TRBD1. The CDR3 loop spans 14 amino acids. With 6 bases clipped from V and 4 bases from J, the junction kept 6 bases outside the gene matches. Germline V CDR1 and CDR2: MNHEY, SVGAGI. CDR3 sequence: CASRRGQGSYGYTF. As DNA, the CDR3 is TGTGCCAGCAGGCGGGGACAGGGCTCCTATGGCTACACCTTC.

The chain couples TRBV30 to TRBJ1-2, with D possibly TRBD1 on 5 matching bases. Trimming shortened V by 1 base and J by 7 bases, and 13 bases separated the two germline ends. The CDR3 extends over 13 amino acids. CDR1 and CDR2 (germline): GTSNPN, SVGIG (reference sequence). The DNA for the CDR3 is TGTGCCTGGAGTGCGGGGGTAGCGGCTGGCTACACCTTC. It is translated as CAWSAGVAAGYTF.

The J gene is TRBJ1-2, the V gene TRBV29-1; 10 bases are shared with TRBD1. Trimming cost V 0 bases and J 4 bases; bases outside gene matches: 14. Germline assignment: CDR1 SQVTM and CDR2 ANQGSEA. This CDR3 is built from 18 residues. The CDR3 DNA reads TGCAGCGTTGAAGATAAAGGGATGACAGGGGGCGACCGCTATGGCTACACCTTC. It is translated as CSVEDKGMTGGDRYGYTF.

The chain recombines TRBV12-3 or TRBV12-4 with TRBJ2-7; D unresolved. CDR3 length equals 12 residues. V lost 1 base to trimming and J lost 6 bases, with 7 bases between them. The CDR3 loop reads CASSLGGPEQYF. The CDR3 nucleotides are TGTGCCAGCAGTTTAGGTGGGCCCGAGCAGTACTTC.

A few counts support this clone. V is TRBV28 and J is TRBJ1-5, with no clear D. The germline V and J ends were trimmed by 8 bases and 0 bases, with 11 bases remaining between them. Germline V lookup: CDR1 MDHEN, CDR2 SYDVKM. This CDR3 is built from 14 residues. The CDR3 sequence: CASLAVPSNQPQHF. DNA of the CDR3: TGTGCCAGCTTGGCGGTGCCTAGCAATCAGCCCCAGCATTTT.

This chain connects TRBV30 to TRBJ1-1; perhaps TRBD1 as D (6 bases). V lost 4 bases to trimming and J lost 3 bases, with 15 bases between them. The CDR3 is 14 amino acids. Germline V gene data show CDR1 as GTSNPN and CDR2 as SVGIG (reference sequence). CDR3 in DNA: TGTGCCTGGAAGGGGCAGGGGCGTCACACTGAAGCTTTCTTT. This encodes CAWKGQGRHTEAFF.

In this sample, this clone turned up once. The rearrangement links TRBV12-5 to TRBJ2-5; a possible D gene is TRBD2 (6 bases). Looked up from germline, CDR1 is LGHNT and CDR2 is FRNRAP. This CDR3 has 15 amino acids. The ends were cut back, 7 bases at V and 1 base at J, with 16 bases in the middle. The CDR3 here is CASARDFPTQETQYF. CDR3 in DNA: TGTGCTAGTGCCAGGGACTTCCCCACCCAAGAGACCCAGTACTTC.

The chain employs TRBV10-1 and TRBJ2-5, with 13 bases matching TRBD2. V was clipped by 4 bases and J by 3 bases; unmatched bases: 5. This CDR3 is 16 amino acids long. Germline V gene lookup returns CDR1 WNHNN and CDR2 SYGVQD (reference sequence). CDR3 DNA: TGCGCCAGCAGTGCAGGGACTAGCGGGGCTGAAGAGACCCAGTACTTC. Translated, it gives CASSAGTSGAEETQYF.

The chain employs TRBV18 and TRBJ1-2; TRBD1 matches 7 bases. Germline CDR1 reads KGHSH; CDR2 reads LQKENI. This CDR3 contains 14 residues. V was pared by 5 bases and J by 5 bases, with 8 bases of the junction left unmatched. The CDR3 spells CASSGGTADYGYTF. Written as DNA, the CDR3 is TGTGCCAGCTCAGGCGGGACAGCGGATTATGGCTACACCTTC.

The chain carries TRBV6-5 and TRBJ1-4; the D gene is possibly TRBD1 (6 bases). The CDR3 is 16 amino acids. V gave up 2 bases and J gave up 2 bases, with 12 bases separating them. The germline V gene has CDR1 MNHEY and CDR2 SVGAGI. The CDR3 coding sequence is TGTGCCAGCAGTTACGCTGGGACAAAGACTAATGAAAAACTGTTTTTT. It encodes CASSYAGTKTNEKLFF.

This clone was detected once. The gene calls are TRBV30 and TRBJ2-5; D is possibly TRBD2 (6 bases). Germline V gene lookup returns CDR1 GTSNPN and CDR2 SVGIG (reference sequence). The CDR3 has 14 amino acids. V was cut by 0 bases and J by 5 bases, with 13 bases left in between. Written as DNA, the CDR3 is TGTGCCTGGAGTGTGGGGCGGGGAAGGGAGACCCAGTACTTC. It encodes CAWSVGRGRETQYF.

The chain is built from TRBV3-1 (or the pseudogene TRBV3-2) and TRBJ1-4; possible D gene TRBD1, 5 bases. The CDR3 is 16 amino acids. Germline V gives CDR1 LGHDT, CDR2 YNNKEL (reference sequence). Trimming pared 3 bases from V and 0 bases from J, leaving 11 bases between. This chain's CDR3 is CASSHDSWATNEKLFF. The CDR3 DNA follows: TGTGCCAGCAGCCATGACAGTTGGGCAACTAATGAAAAACTGTTTTTT.

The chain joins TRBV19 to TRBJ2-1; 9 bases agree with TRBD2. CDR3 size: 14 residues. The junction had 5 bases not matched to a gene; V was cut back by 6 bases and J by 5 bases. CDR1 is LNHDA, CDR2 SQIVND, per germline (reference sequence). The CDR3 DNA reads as TGTGCCAGTAGCGGACTAGCGTGGGACAATGAGCAGTTCTTC. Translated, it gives CASSGLAWDNEQFF.

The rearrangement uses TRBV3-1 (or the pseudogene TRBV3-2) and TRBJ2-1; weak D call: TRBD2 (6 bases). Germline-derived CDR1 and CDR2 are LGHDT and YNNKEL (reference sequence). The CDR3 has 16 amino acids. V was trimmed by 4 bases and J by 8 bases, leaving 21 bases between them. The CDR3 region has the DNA TGTGCCAGCAGCCTTGGAGGGTGGGCCCAGAGGGATGAGCAGTTCTTC. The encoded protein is CASSLGGWAQRDEQFF.

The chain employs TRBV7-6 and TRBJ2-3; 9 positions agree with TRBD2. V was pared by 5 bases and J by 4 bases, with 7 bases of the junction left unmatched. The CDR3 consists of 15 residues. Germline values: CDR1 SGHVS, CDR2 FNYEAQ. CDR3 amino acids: CASSKGTSRSDTQYF. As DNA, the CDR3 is TGTGCCAGCAGCAAAGGGACTAGCAGGTCAGATACGCAGTATTTT. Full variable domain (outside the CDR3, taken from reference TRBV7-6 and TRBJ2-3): GAGVSQSPRYKVTKRGQDVALRCDPISGHVSLYWYRQALGQGPEFLTYFNYEAQQDKSGLPNDRFSAERPEGSISTLTIQRTEQRDSAMYRCASSKGTSRSDTQYFGPGTRLTVL.

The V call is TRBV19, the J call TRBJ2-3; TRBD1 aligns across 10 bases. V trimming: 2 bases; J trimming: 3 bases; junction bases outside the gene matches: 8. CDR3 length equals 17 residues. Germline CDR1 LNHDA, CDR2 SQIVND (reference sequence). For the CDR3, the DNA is TGTGCCAGTAGTATACCGGGACAGGGGTTGTTTACAGATACGCAGTATTTT. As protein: CASSIPGQGLFTDTQYF.